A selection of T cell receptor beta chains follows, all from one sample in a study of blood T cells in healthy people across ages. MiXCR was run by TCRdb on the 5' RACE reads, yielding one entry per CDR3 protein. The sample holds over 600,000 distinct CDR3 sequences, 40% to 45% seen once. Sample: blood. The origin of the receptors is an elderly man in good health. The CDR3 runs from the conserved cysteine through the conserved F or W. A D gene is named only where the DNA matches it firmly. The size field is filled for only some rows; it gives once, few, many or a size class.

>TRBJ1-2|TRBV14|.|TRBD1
TGTGCCAGCAGCCAAGATCTAGGGCGCCGGGACAGGAAAGGAGGCTACACCTTC
CASSQDLGRRDRKGGYTF
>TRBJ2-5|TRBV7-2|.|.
TGTGCCAGCAGCTTAAAGAGGTTAGCGGACCAAGAGACCCAGTACTTC
CASSLKRLADQETQYF
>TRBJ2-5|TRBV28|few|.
TGTGCCAGCAGACTTGCCGGGACACCTCAAGAGACCCAGTACTTC
CASRLAGTPQETQYF
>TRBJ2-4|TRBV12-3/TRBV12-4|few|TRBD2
TGTGCCAGCAGCAGACGCGGGGGGGGAAATGACATTCAGTACTTC
CASSRRGGGNDIQYF
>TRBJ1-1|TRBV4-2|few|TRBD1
TGTGCCAGCAGCCAAGATTTGGGACAGGTGAACACTGAAGCTTTCTTT
CASSQDLGQVNTEAFF
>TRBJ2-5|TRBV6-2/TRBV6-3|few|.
TGTGCCAGCGGATGGGCGCAAGAGACCCAGTACTTC
CASGWAQETQYF
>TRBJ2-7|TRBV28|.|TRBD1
TGTGCCACCCAACCTGACAGGGTCCCTTCCTACGAGCAGTACTTC
CATQPDRVPSYEQYF
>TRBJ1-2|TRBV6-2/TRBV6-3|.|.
TGTGCCAGCAGTGATGACAGGTTCAATGGCTACACCTTC
CASSDDRFNGYTF
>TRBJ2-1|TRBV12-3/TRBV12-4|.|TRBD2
TGTGCCAGCCGAACTAGCGGGGGGGCGCATGAGCAGTTCTTC
CASRTSGGAHEQFF
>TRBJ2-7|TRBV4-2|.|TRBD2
TGTGCCAGCAGCTCCCTAGCGGGGGCCAGCTCCTACAATGAGCAGTACTTC
CASSSLAGASSYNEQYF
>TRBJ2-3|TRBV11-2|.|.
TGTGCCAGCAGACTAGGATGTACGCAGTATTTT
CASRLGCTQYF
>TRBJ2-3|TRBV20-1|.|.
TGCAGTGCCTACTTCGCCGATACGCAGTATTTT
CSAYFADTQYF
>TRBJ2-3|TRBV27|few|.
TGTGCCAGCAGTTTTAGAGGAGATACGCAGTATTTT
CASSFRGDTQYF
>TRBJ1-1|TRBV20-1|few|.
TGCAGTGCTAGAGAAGGGTATGACCCCCGAGGCACTGAAGCTTTCTTT
CSAREGYDPRGTEAFF
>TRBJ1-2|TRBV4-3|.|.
TGCGCCAGCAGCCAAGATATCCGGGTCTATGGCTACACCTTC
CASSQDIRVYGYTF
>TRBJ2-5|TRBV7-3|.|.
TGTGCCAGCAGCTTGGGGGGTCAGGGGCTGGGAGAGACCCAGTACTTC
CASSLGGQGLGETQYF
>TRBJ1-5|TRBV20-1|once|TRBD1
TGCAGTGCTAGGACAGGGGGCGGCCCCAGCCAGCATTTT
CSARTGGGPSQHF
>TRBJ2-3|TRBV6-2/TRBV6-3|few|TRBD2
TGTGCCAGCAGCTCCAGCGGGGGGGCGCCAGATACGCAGTATTTT
CASSSSGGAPDTQYF